These 8 T cell receptor beta chains originate from one sample sequenced in a study of cytomegalovirus exposure and HLA in healthy donors. Here immunoSEQ multiplex PCR was the method, and the copy in TCRdb shows in-frame clones only, minus some. The table includes about 74,000 clones, roughly 94% detected once. Sequenced: PBMCs. The receptor set was obtained from a man younger than 35 in good health and CMV-seropositive.

This sequence joins TRBV5-1 and TRBJ2-1, with D possibly matching TRBD1 (7 bases). Trimming pared 7 bases from V and 4 bases from J, leaving 18 bases between. This CDR3 has 15 residues. The germline CDR1 and CDR2 sequences are SGHRS and YFSETQ. The CDR3 loop is CASRGTADLYNEQFF. The CDR3 nucleotides read TGCGCCAGCCGGGGGACAGCTGACCTTTACAATGAGCAGTTCTTC.

In nucleotides, the CDR3 is TGTGCCAGCAGTTACGGTCAGGGGGAGACCCAGTACTTC. As protein: CASSYGQGETQYF. The chain carries TRBV6-5 and TRBJ2-5, with D possibly being TRBD1 (6 bases). The germline V gene has CDR1 MNHEY and CDR2 SVGAGI. V lost 2 bases and J lost 5, with 9 bases in between. The CDR3 loop spans 13 amino acids.

J is TRBJ1-4 and V is TRBV21-1. TRBV21-1 is a pseudogene. The CDR3 loop spans 16 amino acids. The CDR3 sequence: CASSKLIDPTNEKLFF. The CDR3 DNA reads as TGTGCCAGCAGCAAATTGATAGATCCTACTAATGAAAAACTGTTTTTT.

V and J are TRBV7-9 and TRBJ2-2, with D perhaps matching TRBD2 (6 bases). CDR3 length: 14 residues. Looked up from germline, CDR1 is SEHNR and CDR2 is FQNEAQ (reference sequence). V was trimmed by 8 bases and J by 4 bases, leaving 14 bases between them. The DNA of the CDR3 is TGTGCCAGCGGAAAGCGGGTCAGCACCGGGGAGCTGTTTTTT. This sequence encodes CASGKRVSTGELFF.

J is TRBJ2-1 and V is TRBV7-9; D might be TRBD1 (6 bases). The ends were cut back, 1 base at V and 10 bases at J, with 14 bases in the middle. The germline V gene encodes CDR1 SEHNR and CDR2 FQNEAQ (reference sequence). This CDR3 has 14 amino acids. CDR3 in DNA: TGTGCCAGCAGCTTAGTACTTGTGGGGACAGAGCAGTTCTTC. Amino acid sequence: CASSLVLVGTEQFF.

This rearrangement joins TRBV10-3 to TRBJ2-6; no definite D call. This CDR3 has 15 residues. Trimming shortened V by 4 bases and J by 0 bases, and 7 bases separated the two germline ends. Germline CDR1 reads ENHRY; CDR2 reads SYGVKD. The CDR3 DNA reads TGTGCCATCAGTGCGTTCAGCTCTGGGGCCAACGTCCTGACTTTC. This codes for CAISAFSSGANVLTF.

On this clone itself: Sequence at one end of the junction differs from germline and may be a read error. The CDR3 spells CASSPGNRETQYF. The DNA of the CDR3 is TGTGCTAGCAGCCCAGGGAATCGAGAGACCCAGTACTTC. The chain uses TRBV7-7 and TRBJ2-5, with D possibly TRBD1 on 5 matching bases. CDR1 and CDR2 from the germline V gene are SSHAT and FNYEAQ (reference sequence). CDR3 length: 13 residues.

The chain couples TRBV7-8 to TRBJ2-6; 9 bases are a match to TRBD1. The CDR3 is 19 residues long. Germline CDR1 reads SGHVS; CDR2 reads FQNEAQ. J was trimmed by 1 base and V by 5 bases; bases with no gene match: 12. The CDR3 DNA reads as TGTGCCAGCAGCCTAGTGTGGGACAGGGAAAGTTCTGGGGCCAACGTCCTGACTTTC. It yields the protein CASSLVWDRESSGANVLTF.